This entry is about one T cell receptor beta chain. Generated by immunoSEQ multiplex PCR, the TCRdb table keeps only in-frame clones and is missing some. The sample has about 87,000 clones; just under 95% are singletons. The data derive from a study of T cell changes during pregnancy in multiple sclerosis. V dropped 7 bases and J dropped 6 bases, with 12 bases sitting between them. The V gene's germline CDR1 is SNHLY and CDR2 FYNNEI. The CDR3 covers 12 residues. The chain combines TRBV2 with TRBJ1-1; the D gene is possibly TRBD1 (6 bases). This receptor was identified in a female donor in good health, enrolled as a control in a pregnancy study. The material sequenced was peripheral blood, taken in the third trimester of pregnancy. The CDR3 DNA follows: TGTGCCAGCAACGTCAGGGGCGCTGAAGCTTTCTTT. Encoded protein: CASNVRGAEAFF.